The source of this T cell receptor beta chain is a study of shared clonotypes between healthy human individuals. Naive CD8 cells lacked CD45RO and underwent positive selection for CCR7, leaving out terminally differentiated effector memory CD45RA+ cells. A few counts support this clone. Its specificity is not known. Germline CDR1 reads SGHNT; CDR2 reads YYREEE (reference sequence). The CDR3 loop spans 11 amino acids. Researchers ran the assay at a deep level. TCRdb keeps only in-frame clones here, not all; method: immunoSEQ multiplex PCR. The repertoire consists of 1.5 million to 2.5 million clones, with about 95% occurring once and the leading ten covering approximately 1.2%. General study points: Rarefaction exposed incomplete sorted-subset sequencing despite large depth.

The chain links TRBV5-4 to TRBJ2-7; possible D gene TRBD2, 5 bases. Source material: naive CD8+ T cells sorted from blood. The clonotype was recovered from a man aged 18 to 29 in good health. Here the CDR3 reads CATGEGHEQYF. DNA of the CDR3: TGTGCGACCGGAGAGGGCCACGAGCAGTACTTC.